This T cell receptor (beta chain) was sequenced during a study of T cells in Graves' hyperthyroidism and ophthalmopathy. A lack of ophthalmopathy progression within 18 months defined stable Graves' hyperthyroidism. Amplification of TCR beta CDR3 regions used RNA as the template. Carried out on the TCR CDR3, a first-round RT-PCR used the HTBI primer set. TCRdb called the multiplex PCR reads again in MiXCR, with one record for every CDR3 protein. The data hold around 420,000 distinct CDR3 sequences, with 15% to 17% observed a single time. Study results and limitations: Progression to ophthalmopathy was predicted a median of 6.5 months early. Stable hyperthyroidism was told apart from ophthalmopathy by a model built on 13 V-J features. Appearing also in blood were most of the thyroid clonotypes expanded above 0.001.

The CDR3 is made up of 14 amino acids. Germline CDR1 is WNHNN and CDR2 is SYGVQD (reference sequence). As to this clonotype: Its antigen is unknown. Possible read error: a much larger clone is one base away.

The chain links TRBV10-1 to TRBJ2-5; either TRBD1 or TRBD2 may supply D (5 bases each). This TCR came from a woman between 18 and 30 years old with Graves' hyperthyroidism. The sequenced sample was blood. The CDR3 spells CASSARDGQETKYF. Here the CDR3 DNA reads TGCGCCAGCAGTGCCCGGGACGGCCAAGAGACCAAGTACTTC.